These 10 T cell receptor beta chains were sequenced from one sample in a study of beta chain features in type 1 diabetes. Overall study results and limits: The study found moderately but significantly shorter TCRB CDR3s in all four CD4+ subsets of Type 1 diabetes patients.

These receptors lack a known antigen. Isolated RNA was reverse transcribed in full, so expressed TCRB transcripts were sequenced. Sequenced by immunoSEQ multiplex PCR; TCRdb stores in-frame clones only, minus some. The sample has some 370,000 clones; 9.6% are singletons. Input material: central memory CD4+ T cells from blood. The receptors originated from a young man with type 1 diabetes.

This clone was found a few times. This rearrangement joins TRBV4-2 to TRBJ2-5, with 7 positions matching TRBD1. Germline trimming cut 5 bases from V and 3 bases from J; bases unmatched to any gene: 6. From germline, CDR1 is LGHNA and CDR2 YNFKEQ. The CDR3 consists of 14 residues. CDR3 nucleotide sequence: TGTGCCAGCAGCTTGACAGGGTTTAAAGAGACCCAGTACTTC. Translating gives CASSLTGFKETQYF.

This clone was counted only a few times. The DNA of the CDR3 is TGTGCCAGCTCCTCGGGACAGAGCTCTGGAAACACCATATATTTT. It specifies CASSSGQSSGNTIYF. The chain uses TRBV18 and TRBJ1-3; 7 positions match TRBD1. V was clipped by 6 bases and J by 0 bases; unmatched bases: 5. Germline assignment: CDR1 KGHSH and CDR2 LQKENI. CDR3 length: 15 amino acids.

There are a few counts of this clone. This chain uses TRBV18 with TRBJ2-3; no firm D call. The CDR3 length is 14 residues. Trimming shortened V by 5 bases and J by 0 bases, and 9 bases separated the two germline ends. Germline V lookup: CDR1 KGHSH, CDR2 LQKENI. Written as DNA, the CDR3 is TGTGCCAGCTCAAGCGACCTTAGCACAGATACGCAGTATTTT. Its protein product is CASSSDLSTDTQYF.

This clone was seen a few times. The rearrangement joins TRBV14 to TRBJ2-1, with D perhaps matching TRBD2 (6 bases). This CDR3 spans 15 amino acids. Trimming removed 4 bases at V and 4 bases at J, with 14 bases between. CDR1 is SGHDN, CDR2 FVKESK, per germline. In DNA form, the CDR3 reads TGTGCCAGCAGCCGACTAGGAGGGGATTACAATGAGCAGTTCTTC. Its protein is CASSRLGGDYNEQFF.

The chain employs TRBV30 and TRBJ2-2; D is perhaps TRBD1 (7 bases). Between the trimmed V and J ends, which lost 5 bases and 6 bases, there was a span of 13 bases. The length of the CDR3 is 13 residues. Germline lookup yields CDR1 GTSNPN and CDR2 SVGIG (reference sequence). CDR3 in DNA: TGTGCCTGGGAGGTCAGGGGGGCCGGGGAGCTGTTTTTT. Its protein product is CAWEVRGAGELFF.

Only a few counts were recorded for this clone. At one boundary the junction diverges from the germline segment, which might be a read error. V usage is TRBV4-3 and J usage is TRBJ2-6; unclear D gene. The germline CDR1 and CDR2 sequences are LGHNA and YSLEER. The CDR3 has 12 amino acids. CDR3 sequence reads: CASSQGSNVLTF. The CDR3, as DNA: TGCGCCAGCAGCCAGGGTTCCAATGTCCTGACTTTC.

This clone was seen only a few times. The V call is TRBV5-1, the J call TRBJ1-1, with D maybe TRBD1 (5 bases). Trimming pared 5 bases from V and 1 base from J, leaving 9 bases between. The CDR3 has 13 residues. Germline values: CDR1 SGHRS, CDR2 YFSETQ. The CDR3 loop reads CASRQEPNTEAFF. In DNA form, the CDR3 reads TGCGCCAGCAGACAGGAGCCGAACACTGAAGCTTTCTTT.

A few counts support this clone. V is TRBV6-1 and J is TRBJ2-7; D ambiguous. Trimming took 0 bases from V and 9 from J, leaving 15 bases between them. The CDR3 consists of 14 residues. CDR1 and CDR2 (germline): MNHNS, SASEGT. The CDR3 loop reads CASSEAWSLAVQYF. CDR3 DNA sequence: TGTGCCAGCAGTGAAGCGTGGTCCCTCGCGGTGCAGTACTTC.

This clone was counted only a few times. The identical CDR3 is also encoded by other nucleotide sequences in the sample. This chain uses TRBV19 with TRBJ2-7, with D tentatively TRBD1 or TRBD2 (5 bases each). Trimming shortened V by 3 bases and J by 2 bases, and 14 bases separated the two germline ends. The CDR3 is 15 residues long. Germline loops: CDR1 LNHDA, CDR2 SQIVND (reference sequence). CDR3 nucleotide sequence: TGTGCCAGTAGTATTGCTGGGGGTTCTACCTACGAGCAGTACTTC. As protein: CASSIAGGSTYEQYF.

Many counts were recorded for this clone. The V call is TRBV7-6, the J call TRBJ2-4; possibly TRBD1 for D (6 bases). Germline lookup yields CDR1 SGHVS and CDR2 FNYEAQ. The CDR3 totals 11 residues. The CDR3 DNA reads TGTGCGACGGGACATGAAACCATTCAGTACTTC. This sequence encodes CATGHETIQYF.